Listed here are 14 T cell receptor beta chains from one sample, sequenced in a study of metastatic and nonmetastatic thyroid tumors (TCRdb year 2020). Library construction relied on PCR. The sequencer listed for this sample is Illumina HiSeq 4000. TCRdb handled the public reads itself, with Q25 trimming in fastp and clone calling in MiXCR, and kept productive beta chains. Within this sample are tens of thousands of clones, with about an eighth of them counted one time only. In total, the top ten clones hold 7% to 9.5% of the sample. No patient had received any treatment before thyroid surgery. The sequencing sample was made of blood. Source of these receptors: a male donor with papillary thyroid cancer or a benign thyroid nodule (not recorded which). Some clones in this sample may be carry-over from other donors' samples.

The table lists this clone with many counts. J is TRBJ2-1 and V is TRBV5-1; a weak D match, TRBD2 (6 bases). Per the germline V gene, CDR1 is SGHRS and CDR2 is YFSETQ. The CDR3 length is 13 residues. V was cut by 4 bases and J by 7 bases, with 12 bases left in between. CDR3 bases: TGCGCCAGCAGCGGCGGGGCCACGAATGAGCAGTTCTTC. Protein sequence: CASSGGATNEQFF.

This clone has at least ten counts. The rearrangement joins TRBV10-2 to TRBJ2-1, with 8 bases aligning to TRBD2. Germline lookup yields CDR1 WSHSY and CDR2 SAAADI. J gave up 7 bases and V 3 bases, and 8 bases lay outside the gene matches. This CDR3 has 15 residues. For the CDR3, the DNA is TGCGCCAGCAGTGAAAGCGGGAGCTGGCGGAATGAGCAGTTCTTC. Its translation: CASSESGSWRNEQFF.

The table lists this clone with many counts. V gene TRBV20-1 combines with J gene TRBJ2-6; TRBD1 matches 8 bases. From germline, CDR1 is DFQATT and CDR2 SNEGSKA (reference sequence). Germline trimming cut 4 bases from V and 0 bases from J; bases unmatched to any gene: 14. The CDR3 contains 19 residues. CDR3 sequence: CSAIYTGGGFSSGANVLTF. The CDR3 coding sequence is TGCAGTGCTATTTATACAGGGGGTGGTTTCTCCTCTGGGGCCAACGTCCTGACTTTC.

By proportion, this clone is medium-sized (0.01 to 0.1%). V usage is TRBV28 and J usage is TRBJ2-7; perhaps TRBD2 as D (6 bases). The CDR3 covers 15 residues. The V gene's germline CDR1 is MDHEN and CDR2 SYDVKM. V was shortened by 0 bases and J by 6 bases, with 15 bases between the two germline ends. The CDR3 DNA sequence: TGTGCCAGCAGTTTATGGGGCGGGGCCGGCGCCGAGCAGTACTTC. Translation gives CASSLWGGAGAEQYF.

The chain carries TRBV28 and TRBJ1-6; D ambiguous. CDR1 is MDHEN, CDR2 SYDVKM, per germline. The CDR3 is 14 residues long. V shed 3 bases and J shed 8 bases, with 11 bases lying between them. The CDR3 bases are TGTGCCAGCAGTTTGGGTTGGACGGATTCACCCCTCCACTTT. Its protein product is CASSLGWTDSPLHF.

This clone was detected ten times or more. J is TRBJ2-5 and V is TRBV4-3; D may be TRBD1 (6 bases). This CDR3 comprises 17 residues. V was trimmed by 3 bases and J by 5 bases, leaving 22 bases between them. The germline V gene has CDR1 LGHNA and CDR2 YSLEER. The CDR3 sequence: CASSQDRARGRGETQYF. The DNA for the CDR3 is TGCGCCAGCAGCCAGGATAGGGCCAGGGGTCGGGGCGAGACCCAGTACTTC.

The chain carries TRBV6-1 and TRBJ1-2; D perhaps matches TRBD1 (5 bases). The length of the CDR3 is 15 residues. V was shortened by 6 bases and J by 3 bases, with 17 bases between the two germline ends. The germline gives CDR1 MNHNS, CDR2 SASEGT. The CDR3 DNA is TGTGCCAGCAGATCGCAATCCGGGGGGGACTATGGCTACACCTTC. Its protein product is CASRSQSGGDYGYTF.

Regarding this clone: This may be a read error: a much more frequent sequence differs by one nucleotide. The CDR3 is CSASGTGSDEQYF. CDR3 DNA sequence: TGCAGCGCCTCAGGGACAGGTAGCGACGAGCAGTACTTC. The chain couples TRBV29-1 to TRBJ2-7; 8 bases are a match to TRBD1. V gave up 7 bases and J gave up 5 bases; unmatched junction bases: 10. In germline, CDR1 is SQVTM, CDR2 ANQGSEA. CDR3 size: 13 residues.

This clone ranks as medium-sized. The chain carries TRBV28 and TRBJ1-2, with D possibly being TRBD1 (5 bases). This CDR3 is 15 amino acids long. V was cut by 5 bases and J by 2 bases, with 15 bases left in between. In germline, CDR1 is MDHEN, CDR2 SYDVKM. The DNA for the CDR3 is TGTGCCAGCAGTCCCTGGGGAGGGACCAACTATGGCTACACCTTC. Its protein product is CASSPWGGTNYGYTF.

In regard to this clone: Since a much larger clone is just one base distant, this may be a read error. The gene calls are TRBV7-6 and TRBJ2-7; D not resolved. CDR1 SGHVS and CDR2 FNYEAQ come from the germline V gene. Between the trimmed V and J ends, which lost 4 bases and 7 bases, there was a span of 29 bases. The CDR3 length is 18 residues. CDR3 nucleotide sequence: TGTGCCAGCAGCTCCCGGGCGAACAGTCAGGTGGCCTTGGGGGAGCAGTACTTC. Translated: CASSSRANSQVALGEQYF. Supplemented by reference TRBV7-6 and TRBJ2-7, the full variable domain reads GAGVSQSPRYKVTKRGQDVALRCDPISGHVSLYWYRQALGQGPEFLTYFNYEAQQDKSGLPNDRFSAERPEGSISTLTIQRTEQRDSAMYRCASSSRANSQVALGEQYFGPGTRLTVT.

This clone was seen ten or more times. Here the CDR3 DNA reads TGTGCCAGCAAAATATCTGAGCAGTTCTTC. Its translation: CASKISEQFF. The chain uses TRBV6-1 and TRBJ2-1; D call uncertain. Trimming shortened V by 7 bases and J by 9 bases, and 7 bases separated the two germline ends. Germline V gives CDR1 MNHNS, CDR2 SASEGT. The CDR3 runs to 10 residues.

This clone was counted a few times. An end of the junction differs from the germline gene, which may be a read error. The chain is built from TRBV28 and TRBJ2-3; a possible D gene is TRBD2 (6 bases). Germline V gene sequence: CDR1 MDHEN, CDR2 SYDVKM. The CDR3 covers 13 residues. The CDR3 DNA reads as TGTGTCAGCCTGGGGGGAGGTACAGATACGCAGTATTTT. The encoded protein is CVSLGGGTDTQYF.

The table lists this clone with many counts. The rearrangement links TRBV20-1 to TRBJ2-3; D is unclear. Trimming took off 0 bases at V and 6 bases at J, with 13 bases between the two ends. Per the germline V gene, CDR1 is DFQATT and CDR2 is SNEGSKA (reference sequence). There are 14 residues in the CDR3. The CDR3 region is CSARDPVGWDTQYF. In nucleotides, the CDR3 is TGCAGTGCTAGAGACCCCGTAGGGTGGGATACGCAGTATTTT.

This clone showed up many times. V usage is TRBV20-1 and J usage is TRBJ2-1; 8 bases are a match to TRBD2. The CDR3 has 13 residues. The germline V gene has CDR1 DFQATT and CDR2 SNEGSKA (reference sequence). Losses at the gene ends were 6 bases for V and 8 bases for J; bases not matched to a gene: 9. The DNA of the CDR3 is TGCAGTGCCGGGGGGGACCGGTGGTATGAGCAGTTCTTC. As protein: CSAGGDRWYEQFF.